The 27 T cell receptor beta chains below were found in one sample sequenced in a study of T cell repertoires in cytomegalovirus infection. Using its own MiXCR run on the reads, TCRdb lists one record per CDR3 protein. The table has approximately 500,000 distinct CDR3 sequences, 15% to 20% seen once. The sample was CD8+ T cells from PBMCs. The origin of the receptors is a human donor in good health (CMV status not recorded). Some clones in this sample may be carry-over from other donors' samples.

Only a few counts were recorded for this clonotype. This chain uses TRBV14 with TRBJ2-7; D perhaps matches TRBD1 (6 bases). This CDR3 is 14 amino acids long. Germline V lookup: CDR1 SGHDN, CDR2 FVKESK. The V end was cut by 1 base, the J end by 2 bases, with 9 bases between. The DNA of the CDR3 is TGTGCCAGCAGCCAAGTCAACAGGGCCTACGAGCAGTACTTC. It specifies CASSQVNRAYEQYF.

The chain couples TRBV12-3 or TRBV12-4 to TRBJ1-6, with D maybe TRBD1 (5 bases). Trimming took 7 bases from V and 4 from J, leaving 11 bases between them. This CDR3 comprises 14 residues. The CDR3 DNA reads TGTGCCAGCAAAGACAGCTCTTATAATTCACCCCTCCACTTT. Its protein product is CASKDSSYNSPLHF.

Ten or more counts support this clonotype. The chain couples TRBV28 to TRBJ2-5; TRBD2 agrees at 7 bases. The germline V gene has CDR1 MDHEN and CDR2 SYDVKM. This CDR3 has 15 amino acids. J gave up 5 bases and V 5 bases, and 11 bases lay outside the gene matches. The CDR3 DNA follows: TGTGCCAGCAGTCCCCTAGCGGAAGGGGAGGAGACCCAGTACTTC. It yields the protein CASSPLAEGEETQYF.

This clonotype was seen more than once but under ten times. The chain has TRBV4-1 and TRBJ2-5; TRBD1 matches at 8 bases. The CDR3 is 16 amino acids. Trimming cost V 2 bases and J 2 bases; bases outside gene matches: 7. CDR1 and CDR2 (germline): MGHRA, YSYEKL. CDR3 amino acids: CASSQSTTGEQETQYF. In DNA, the CDR3 is TGCGCCAGCAGCCAAAGTACGACAGGGGAACAAGAGACCCAGTACTTC.

The chain joins TRBV2 to TRBJ2-5, with 10 nucleotides matching TRBD2. The CDR3 spans 15 residues. After removal of 4 bases from V and 5 bases from J, the junction contained 7 bases not matched to a gene. Germline-derived CDR1 and CDR2 are SNHLY and FYNNEI. This chain's CDR3 is CASSAPSGGGETQYF. CDR3 nucleotide sequence: TGTGCCAGCAGTGCACCTAGCGGGGGCGGGGAGACCCAGTACTTC.

This clonotype has a count of ten or more. This CDR3 is CASAPGSAHTEAFF. CDR3 in DNA: TGTGCTAGTGCCCCAGGGTCGGCCCACACTGAAGCTTTCTTT. The chain uses TRBV12-5 and TRBJ1-1; possibly TRBD1 for D (5 bases). Trimming took 7 bases from V and 3 from J, leaving 15 bases between them. Germline CDR1 and CDR2: LGHNT and FRNRAP. The CDR3 runs to 14 residues.

This clonotype turned up a few times. V gene TRBV5-6 combines with J gene TRBJ2-7; 11 bases are shared with TRBD2. V trimming: 0 bases; J trimming: 5 bases; junction bases outside the gene matches: 7. The CDR3 is made up of 16 amino acids. Germline V gene lookup returns CDR1 SGHDT and CDR2 YYEEEE. The CDR3, as DNA: TGTGCCAGCAGCTTGGAAGTACTAGCGGGAGACCACGAGCAGTACTTC. Translating gives CASSLEVLAGDHEQYF.

This clonotype occurred many times. The chain links TRBV4-1 to TRBJ2-5, with 9 bases aligning to TRBD2. Losses at the gene ends were 0 bases for V and 1 base for J; bases not matched to a gene: 9. The CDR3 has 18 amino acids. The germline V gene encodes CDR1 MGHRA and CDR2 YSYEKL. CDR3 sequence reads: CASSQEKGSGGFQETQYF. The CDR3 nucleotides are TGCGCCAGCAGCCAAGAAAAAGGTAGCGGGGGTTTCCAAGAGACCCAGTACTTC.

This clonotype was seen many times. The chain is built from TRBV10-3 and TRBJ2-5; 11 bases line up with TRBD2. Per the germline V gene, CDR1 is ENHRY and CDR2 is SYGVKD. The CDR3 extends over 15 amino acids. Unmatched junction bases numbered 5, after V lost 0 bases and J lost 8 bases. The CDR3 DNA sequence: TGTGCCATCAGTGAGTCGACTAGCGGGATCTCTACCCAGTACTTC. The encoded protein is CAISESTSGISTQYF.

This clonotype was counted at least ten times. In DNA form, the CDR3 reads TGTGCCAGCAGTTACCCCGGGACAGGGGGCACGAATGAGCAGTTCTTC. Its translation: CASSYPGTGGTNEQFF. The rearrangement uses TRBV6-6 and TRBJ2-1; 12 bases line up with TRBD1. Germline CDR1 reads MNHNY; CDR2 reads SVGAGI (reference sequence). Unmatched junction bases numbered 6, after V lost 2 bases and J lost 7 bases. The CDR3 has 16 amino acids.

This clonotype was recorded only once. This may come from a read error, since a much larger clone is one base off. This sequence joins TRBV4-1 and TRBJ2-5, with no clear D. Germline lookup yields CDR1 MGHRA and CDR2 YSYEKL. V shed 1 base and J shed 0 bases, with 6 bases lying between them. The CDR3 has 14 amino acids. The CDR3 reads CASSQGVYQETQYF. As DNA, the CDR3 is TGCGCCAGCAGCCAAGGGGTGTACCAAGAGACCCAGTACTTC.

This clonotype has a count of ten or more. CDR3 sequence: CASSRNYGHSQRAGVRTGELFF. In nucleotides, the CDR3 is TGTGCCAGCAGCCGTAACTACGGACATTCACAGCGAGCGGGAGTGCGGACCGGGGAGCTGTTTTTT. The chain employs TRBV2 and TRBJ2-2; 8 positions agree with TRBD2. The V gene's germline CDR1 is SNHLY and CDR2 FYNNEI. There are 22 residues in the CDR3. V lost 6 bases to trimming and J lost 5 bases; unmatched junction nucleotides: 29. Drawing the rest from reference TRBV2 and TRBJ2-2, the complete variable domain is EPEVTQTPSHQVTQMGQEVILRCVPISNHLYFYWYRQILGQKVEFLVSFYNNEISEKSEIFDDQFSVERPDGSNFTLKIRSTKLEDSAMYFCASSRNYGHSQRAGVRTGELFFGEGSRLTVL.

This sequence joins TRBV11-2 and TRBJ1-5, with TRBD1 identical over 7 bases. The CDR3 contains 14 residues. V lost 4 bases to trimming and J lost 5 bases; unmatched junction nucleotides: 5. CDR1 is SGHAT and CDR2 is FQNNGV in the germline V gene. This chain's CDR3 is CASSSDRADQPQHF. The DNA for the CDR3 is TGTGCCAGCAGCTCAGACAGGGCGGATCAGCCCCAGCATTTT.

This clonotype was detected ten times or more. The rearrangement joins TRBV5-4 to TRBJ1-5; TRBD1 matches at 7 bases. CDR3 size: 14 residues. The germline gives CDR1 SGHNT, CDR2 YYREEE (reference sequence). J gave up 3 bases and V 5 bases, and 5 bases lay outside the gene matches. The CDR3 reads CASSITGDNQPQHF. The CDR3, as DNA: TGTGCCAGCAGTATAACAGGGGACAATCAGCCCCAGCATTTT. The full variable domain, completed using reference TRBV5-4 and TRBJ1-5, is ETGVTQSPTHLIKTRGQQVTLRCSSQSGHNTVSWYQQALGQGPQFIFQYYREEENGRGNFPPRFSGLQFPNYSSELNVNALELDDSALYLCASSITGDNQPQHFGDGTRLSIL.

This clonotype was counted many times. This chain connects TRBV7-9 to TRBJ1-1; TRBD1 is a possible D gene (5 bases). The CDR3 totals 13 residues. V was clipped by 5 bases and J by 3 bases, with 10 bases between them. Germline lookup yields CDR1 SEHNR and CDR2 FQNEAQ (reference sequence). As DNA, the CDR3 is TGTGCCAGCAGCGACTCGGGGGACACTGAAGCTTTCTTT. It specifies CASSDSGDTEAFF.

The V and J genes are TRBV20-1 and TRBJ2-1, with D unclear. The CDR3 is 12 amino acids. V lost 6 bases, J lost 8 bases, and 14 bases lay in between. The germline gives CDR1 DFQATT, CDR2 SNEGSKA (reference sequence). The CDR3 sequence: CSARTDADEQFF. The CDR3 coding sequence is TGCAGTGCAAGGACGGACGCGGATGAGCAGTTCTTC.

This chain connects TRBV19 to TRBJ2-6, with D hard to call. The V gene's germline CDR1 is LNHDA and CDR2 SQIVND (reference sequence). Trimming stripped 6 bases from V and 3 bases from J, with 3 bases between. The CDR3 is made up of 12 amino acids. CDR3 DNA: TGTGCCAGTAGCGGTGGGGCCAACGTCCTGACTTTC. Protein: CASSGGANVLTF.

This clonotype was found many times. CDR3 region: CASSPPQKKLYNEQFF. The CDR3 DNA is TGTGCCAGCAGCCCTCCCCAGAAAAAGCTCTACAATGAGCAGTTCTTC. The gene calls are TRBV12-3 or TRBV12-4 and TRBJ2-1; no firm D call. V was pared by 6 bases and J by 3 bases, with 18 bases between. The CDR3 contains 16 residues.

The sample holds a few counts of this clonotype. The chain combines TRBV27 with TRBJ1-1; D might be TRBD1 (5 bases). The CDR3 spans 15 residues. Germline loops: CDR1 MNHEY, CDR2 SMNVEV (reference sequence). The ends were cut back, 3 bases at V and 0 bases at J, with 11 bases in the middle. The CDR3 is CASSLRGIMNTEAFF. CDR3 nucleotide sequence: TGTGCCAGCAGTTTGAGGGGAATCATGAACACTGAAGCTTTCTTT.

This clonotype appeared many times. This chain connects TRBV28 to TRBJ2-7, with 15 bases matching TRBD2. This CDR3 is built from 17 residues. The germline V gene has CDR1 MDHEN and CDR2 SYDVKM. V shed 5 bases, J shed 2 bases, and the junction held 7 bases outside the gene matches. CDR3 sequence (DNA): TGTGCCAGCAGTGACCCCGGGACTAGCGGGAGGACCTACGAGCAGTACTTC. Translated, it gives CASSDPGTSGRTYEQYF.

This chain uses TRBV6-6 with TRBJ1-2; D remains unclear. Trimming removed 5 bases at V and 3 bases at J, with 13 bases between. The CDR3 runs 14 residues. Germline CDR1 and CDR2: MNHNY and SVGAGI (reference sequence). As DNA, the CDR3 is TGTGCCAGCAGTCCACGGACGGAATACTATGGCTACACCTTC. Amino acid sequence: CASSPRTEYYGYTF.

This clonotype was counted a few times. The V call is TRBV6-6, the J call TRBJ1-1; D not certain. The V end was cut by 2 bases, the J end by 0 bases, with 7 bases between. The germline CDR1 and CDR2 sequences are MNHNY and SVGAGI (reference sequence). The CDR3 contains 14 residues. The CDR3 spells CASSYAGMNTEAFF. The CDR3, as DNA: TGTGCCAGCAGTTACGCAGGAATGAACACTGAAGCTTTCTTT.

This clonotype showed up many times. The chain is built from TRBV10-3 and TRBJ2-5; TRBD1 agrees at 9 bases. The CDR3 consists of 15 residues. Losses at the gene ends were 11 bases for V and 5 bases for J; bases not matched to a gene: 15. Germline-derived CDR1 and CDR2 are ENHRY and SYGVKD. In nucleotides, the CDR3 is TGTGCCGCGAAAGAGAGGACAGGGGATTGGGAGACCCAGTACTTC. This translates into CAAKERTGDWETQYF.

The rearrangement joins TRBV27 to TRBJ2-1, with TRBD2 identical over 9 bases. The CDR3 extends over 15 amino acids. V lost 3 bases, J lost 8 bases, and 8 bases stayed unmatched. Germline loops: CDR1 MNHEY, CDR2 SMNVEV (reference sequence). The CDR3, as DNA: TGTGCCAGCAGTTTTTTGCGGGGGGGCTCGGATGAGCAGTTCTTC. Encoded protein: CASSFLRGGSDEQFF.

This clonotype was seen more than once but under ten times. This chain links TRBV29-1 with TRBJ2-7; D gene uncertain. The germline CDR1 and CDR2 sequences are SQVTM and ANQGSEA. V was clipped by 5 bases and J by 2 bases, with 10 bases between them. This CDR3 has 12 amino acids. The CDR3 coding sequence is TGCAGCGTTCTTAAGACCACCTACGAGCAGTACTTC. This translates into CSVLKTTYEQYF.

In its sample, this clonotype was seen a few times. The V gene is TRBV19, the J gene TRBJ1-1, with TRBD1 as a possible D gene (5 bases). With 0 bases removed from V and 0 bases from J, the gap between germline ends came to 11 bases. The V gene's germline CDR1 is LNHDA and CDR2 SQIVND (reference sequence). The CDR3 consists of 16 residues. The CDR3 loop reads CASSIDGQGMNTEAFF. Here the CDR3 DNA reads TGTGCCAGTAGTATAGATGGTCAGGGTATGAACACTGAAGCTTTCTTT.

Regarding this clonotype: A read error may explain this, as a much larger clone is one base away. The V call is TRBV5-6, the J call TRBJ1-6; 9 bases line up with TRBD1. Germline V lookup: CDR1 SGHDT, CDR2 YYEEEE. This CDR3 contains 16 residues. With 0 bases clipped from V and 11 bases from J, the junction kept 9 bases outside the gene matches. The CDR3 spells CASSLDLGQGNPPLHF. CDR3 coding DNA: TGTGCCAGCAGCTTGGACCTCGGACAGGGGAATCCACCCCTCCACTTT.